This TCR beta chain was identified in a study of metastatic and nonmetastatic thyroid tumors. Overall study: From malignant and benign thyroid patients, repertoires in blood and in tumor or nodule tissue were compared. Study findings and constraints: In blood and tumor, TCR beta diversity was reportedly significantly higher in malignant thyroid tumors than in benign nodules.

Germline-derived CDR1 and CDR2 are MNHNS and SASEGT. V shed 2 bases, J shed 4 bases, and the junction held 3 bases outside the gene matches. This CDR3 is 15 amino acids long. This clone was observed at least ten times. Its antigen is not known. TCRdb re-clonotyped the PCR reads through MiXCR. The table records 75,000 to 100,000 clones, roughly 13% of them present only once. No treatment of any kind had been given to any patient before thyroid surgery. This sequence was found in a female donor with papillary thyroid cancer or a benign thyroid nodule (not recorded which). Some clones in this sample may be carry-over from other donors' samples. Input material: blood. V is TRBV6-1 and J is TRBJ1-5; the match to TRBD1 covers 9 bases. DNA for the CDR3: TGTGCCAGCAGTGAAAACAGGGGGCAAAATCAGCCCCAGCATTTT. The encoded protein is CASSENRGQNQPQHF.